This TCR beta chain comes out of a study of T cells in Graves' hyperthyroidism and ophthalmopathy. Template material for amplifying TCR beta CDR3 regions consisted of RNA transcripts. Carried out on the TCR CDR3, a first-round RT-PCR used the HTBI primer set. TCRdb fed the multiplex PCR reads into MiXCR, producing one record per CDR3 protein. The sample shows about 96,000 distinct CDR3 sequences, around 52% of them seen only once. Germline loops: CDR1 SGHTA, CDR2 FQGNSA. Between the trimmed V and J ends, which lost 6 bases and 0 bases, there was a span of 6 bases. CDR3 size: 13 residues. The origin of this receptor is a middle-aged woman with Graves' hyperthyroidism. The specimen was blood. This rearrangement joins TRBV7-2 to TRBJ1-3, with unresolved D. CDR3 residues: CASRSPSGNTIYF. The CDR3 nucleotides are TGTGCCAGCAGGTCCCCCTCTGGAAACACCATATATTTT.